A selection of T cell receptor beta chains follows, all from one sample in a study of T-cell memory formation after mild COVID-19. TCRdb reprocessed the 5' RACE reads via MiXCR and lists one record per CDR3 protein. Seen here are 540,000 or so distinct CDR3 sequences, roughly 20% observed once, and the top ten hold roughly an eighth. The sample taken for sequencing was PBMCs or a T cell subset sorted from them (not recorded which). These receptors originate from an adult woman who had mild COVID-19 (a few samples of this study predate the infection). Cell type and time point are not known. Each CDR3 is given with its conserved first and last residue. The D gene is left open where the match is weak. A clone size is listed for some rows: how often the clone was seen (once, few, many), or a class if it is expanded.

D,V,size,J,DNA,CDR3
TRBD2,TRBV15,.,TRBJ2-1,TGTGCCACCAGCAGACCCGGGAGGGGACGTCCCTCCAATGAGCAGTTCTTC,CATSRPGRGRPSNEQFF
.,TRBV20-1,.,TRBJ2-1,TGCAGTGCCCTGAGCGCCCTGGATGAGCAGTTCTTC,CSALSALDEQFF
.,TRBV4-1,.,TRBJ1-3,TGCGCCAGCAGCCCCGGGACCGTCTGTGGAAACACCATATATTTT,CASSPGTVCGNTIYF
TRBD1,TRBV27,few,TRBJ2-6,TGTGCCAGCAGTTTACAGGGGGCCCGATCTGGGGCCAACGTCCTGACTTTC,CASSLQGARSGANVLTF
.,TRBV18,few,TRBJ2-1,TGTGCCAGCTCACAGAATGACTACCACAATGAGCAGTTCTTC,CASSQNDYHNEQFF
TRBD2,TRBV12-3/TRBV12-4,.,TRBJ2-2,TGTGCCAGCAGTCCGGGACTAGCGGGAGTCACCGGGGAGCTGTTTTTT,CASSPGLAGVTGELFF
TRBD2,TRBV7-8,.,TRBJ2-5,TGTGCCAGCAGCTTATCCTCAAAGGGACTAGCGGGAGGGCCAGGAGAGACCCAGTACTTC,CASSLSSKGLAGGPGETQYF
.,TRBV7-9,.,TRBJ2-1,TGTGCCAGCAGCTTGGACCGGGCACTGTTGTATGAGCAGTTCTTC,CASSLDRALLYEQFF
.,TRBV6-6,.,TRBJ2-1,TGTGCCAGCAGTTACTCCGAGGGACGAAACGTCTACAATGAGCAGTTCTTC,CASSYSEGRNVYNEQFF
TRBD1,TRBV18,many,TRBJ2-7,TGTGCCAGCTCACCGGTCGGACAGGGGGCAGGCGAGCAGTACTTC,CASSPVGQGAGEQYF
.,TRBV5-1,.,TRBJ2-3,TGCGCCAGCAGCGGAGGGACAGCCACAGATACGCAGTATTTT,CASSGGTATDTQYF
TRBD1,TRBV5-1,few,TRBJ2-7,TGCGCCAGCGGGCACCGGGACAGGGAAAGAATCCTCATAGGGACCTACGAGCAGTACTTC,CASGHRDRERILIGTYEQYF
TRBD2,TRBV24-1,few,TRBJ2-1,TGTGCCACCAGTGACACGGGACTAGCGATATACAATGAGCAGTTCTTC,CATSDTGLAIYNEQFF
.,TRBV25-1,.,TRBJ2-7,TGTGCCAGCAGTGGCACCGGGACGGGAACTACGAAGCAGTACTTC,CASSGTGTGTTKQYF
TRBD1,TRBV24-1,.,TRBJ2-2,TGTGCCACCAGCCCGGGACAGGCTTCGAACACCGGGGAGCTGTTTTTT,CATSPGQASNTGELFF
TRBD2,TRBV3-1,few,TRBJ2-6,TGTGCCAGCAGCCCCGGGACTAGCGTGTTCTCTGGGGCCAACGTCCTGACTTTC,CASSPGTSVFSGANVLTF
TRBD2,TRBV6-2/TRBV6-3,.,TRBJ2-7,TGTGCCAGCAGTTGGCTAGCGGGGGGCTCCGAGCAGTACTTC,CASSWLAGGSEQYF
.,TRBV7-9,.,TRBJ1-3,TGTGCCAGCAGCCGGGTCGGGGGTTCGGGCGGAAACACCATATATTTT,CASSRVGGSGGNTIYF
TRBD2,TRBV4-2,many,TRBJ2-1,TGTGCCAGCAACCTTGGGACTAGCGGATTTTACAATGAGCAGTTCTTC,CASNLGTSGFYNEQFF
.,TRBV9,few,TRBJ2-7,TGTGCCAGCAGCGTAGGACATGTGTCCTACGAGCAGTACTTC,CASSVGHVSYEQYF
TRBD2,TRBV7-2,few,TRBJ2-1,TGTGCCAGCAGCTTAGCGCTGTGGCGGGGGACGGACAATGAGCAGTTCTTC,CASSLALWRGTDNEQFF
TRBD2,TRBV4-1,.,TRBJ2-5,TGCGCCAGCAGCCGACCGGGACTAGCGGGGGGGCGCATCCAAGAGACCCAGTACTTC,CASSRPGLAGGRIQETQYF
.,TRBV10-3,few,TRBJ1-2,TGTGCCATCAGTGCCAAGGGGACCGGTGGGTCGTATGGCTACACCTTC,CAISAKGTGGSYGYTF
.,TRBV15,few,TRBJ2-3,TGTGCCACCAGCAGAGATTACGGAGCTAGCACAGATACGCAGTATTTT,CATSRDYGASTDTQYF
.,TRBV3-1,.,TRBJ2-5,TGTGCCAGCAGCCAAGAGGCAAAGACCCAGTACTTC,CASSQEAKTQYF